Each of the 18 T cell receptor beta chains below was sequenced from the same sample in a study of T-cell memory formation after mild COVID-19. TCRdb re-derived calls from the 5' RACE reads in MiXCR, one entry per CDR3 protein. The repertoire holds 30,000 to 45,000 distinct CDR3 sequences, with over 10% as singletons. Sample: PBMCs or a T cell subset sorted from them (not recorded which). Source of these receptors: a man aged 18 to 35 who had mild COVID-19 (a few samples of this study predate the infection). Cell type and time point are not known.

The sample holds one count of this clonotype. The chain has TRBV20-1 and TRBJ2-7; tentatively, D is TRBD1 (6 bases). CDR3 length equals 15 residues. V was trimmed by 4 bases and J by 4 bases, leaving 20 bases between them. From germline, CDR1 is DFQATT and CDR2 SNEGSKA (reference sequence). CDR3: CSATPGALQGYEQYV. The CDR3 DNA follows: TGCAGTGCTACCCCCGGGGCCCTTCAGGGGTACGAGCAGTACGTC.

This clonotype showed up many times. This rearrangement joins TRBV5-1 to TRBJ2-3; D might be TRBD1 (6 bases). Trimming took 0 bases from V and 4 from J, leaving 21 bases between them. Germline lookup yields CDR1 SGHRS and CDR2 YFSETQ. CDR3 length: 18 residues. The CDR3 loop is CASSLALRTVSTPDTQYF. The CDR3 DNA follows: TGCGCCAGCAGCTTGGCCCTACGGACAGTCTCCACCCCAGATACGCAGTATTTT.

This clonotype was seen at least ten times. The chain joins TRBV3-1 to TRBJ2-3; 7 bases match TRBD2. The V segment lost 4 bases and the J segment 2 bases; nucleotides outside the gene matches: 3. Germline CDR1 reads LGHDT; CDR2 reads YNNKEL (reference sequence). This CDR3 region has 14 residues. For the CDR3, the DNA is TGTGCCAGCAGCCCCAGACTAGCCACAGATACGCAGTATTTT. Translated: CASSPRLATDTQYF.

This clonotype was seen a handful of times. The J gene is TRBJ1-6, the V gene TRBV19, with 7 bases fitting TRBD1. Germline V CDR1 and CDR2: LNHDA, SQIVND (reference sequence). After removal of 10 bases from V and 4 bases from J, the junction contained 4 bases not matched to a gene. The CDR3 is 13 amino acids. The CDR3 nucleotides are TGTGCCACCAGGACAGGTTATAATTCACCCCTCCACTTT. Translating gives CATRTGYNSPLHF.

Ten or more counts support this clonotype. This chain connects TRBV12-3 or TRBV12-4 to TRBJ1-2; weak D call: TRBD1 (5 bases). Trimming stripped 5 bases from V and 3 bases from J, with 19 bases between. There are 16 residues in the CDR3. The CDR3 loop is CASSTTPTATHYGYTF. The DNA of the CDR3 is TGTGCCAGCAGTACCACTCCGACAGCGACCCACTATGGCTACACCTTC.

This clonotype has a count of ten or more. V usage is TRBV5-6 and J usage is TRBJ1-5; possibly TRBD1 for D (5 bases). The CDR3 sequence is 15 residues long. Trimming pared 3 bases from V and 3 bases from J, leaving 13 bases between. Germline V gene sequence: CDR1 SGHDT, CDR2 YYEEEE. The CDR3 coding sequence is TGTGCCAGCAGCTCTCAGACAGTACCCAATCAGCCCCAGCATTTT. Encoded protein: CASSSQTVPNQPQHF.

At least ten counts were recorded for this clonotype. The chain employs TRBV9 and TRBJ1-1; no firm D call. The ends were cut back, 10 bases at V and 4 bases at J, with 11 bases in the middle. From germline, CDR1 is SGDLS and CDR2 YYNGEE. This CDR3 region has 11 residues. The CDR3 bases are TGTGCCCCCCTAGGTGGCACTGAAGCTTTCTTT. The encoded protein is CAPLGGTEAFF.

Ten or more counts support this clonotype. The chain has TRBV14 and TRBJ2-2; tentative D call: TRBD1 (6 bases). V was shortened by 1 base and J by 4 bases, with 13 bases between the two germline ends. Germline V gene sequence: CDR1 SGHDN, CDR2 FVKESK. The CDR3 loop spans 16 amino acids. CDR3 residues: CASSQAWGLVTGELFF. The CDR3 DNA follows: TGTGCCAGCAGCCAAGCCTGGGGGCTAGTCACCGGGGAGCTGTTTTTT.

This clonotype was seen many times. The chain links TRBV7-3 to TRBJ2-6; D remains ambiguous. This CDR3 comprises 16 residues. CDR1 and CDR2 (germline): SGHTA, FQGTGA. V lost 7 bases and J 10 bases, leaving 23 bases between the germline ends. The CDR3, as DNA: TGTGCCAGCACCACCCACTGGGCAGCGAGGTTTAACGTCCTGACTTTC. Amino acid sequence: CASTTHWAARFNVLTF.

Ten or more counts support this clonotype. The rearrangement links TRBV4-3 to TRBJ2-1, with 7 bases matching TRBD1. CDR1 LGHNA and CDR2 YSLEER come from the germline V gene. V lost 3 bases to trimming and J lost 6 bases; unmatched junction nucleotides: 14. This CDR3 is built from 17 residues. CDR3 DNA: TGCGCCAGCAGCCACGAATTCCCGGGACAGCACTTCAATGAGCAGTTCTTC. This encodes CASSHEFPGQHFNEQFF.

This clonotype was counted many times. V and J are TRBV12-3 or TRBV12-4 and TRBJ1-3; possible D gene TRBD1, 6 bases. V lost 6 bases, J lost 7 bases, and 19 bases lay in between. The CDR3 spans 15 residues. This chain's CDR3 is CASREGGNNQNTIYF. The CDR3 DNA reads as TGTGCCAGCAGAGAGGGGGGGAACAACCAGAACACCATATATTTT.

This clonotype was counted ten times or more. This chain connects TRBV7-2 to TRBJ2-7, with a tentative D call TRBD1 (6 bases). The CDR3 spans 13 residues. V was shortened by 3 bases and J by 3 bases, with 9 bases between the two germline ends. Germline V gene data show CDR1 as SGHTA and CDR2 as FQGNSA. This CDR3 is CASSFTGYYEQYV. The DNA for the CDR3 is TGTGCCAGCAGCTTTACAGGGTACTACGAGCAGTACGTC.

This clonotype has a handful of counts. The chain employs TRBV6-2 or TRBV6-3 and TRBJ1-1; 7 bases align to TRBD1. Looked up from germline, CDR1 is MNHEY and CDR2 is SVGEGT. The CDR3 is 16 residues long. V shed 6 bases and J 2 bases; nucleotides not matched to a gene: 12. Here the CDR3 DNA reads TGTGCCAGCAGATCCAAACAGGGGCGGTACAACACTGAAGCTTTCTTT. The encoded protein is CASRSKQGRYNTEAFF.

This clonotype was observed many times. The chain combines TRBV7-2 with TRBJ2-4; 8 positions match TRBD1. CDR3 length: 14 residues. Germline V gives CDR1 SGHTA, CDR2 FQGNSA. V gave up 4 bases and J gave up 8 bases; unmatched junction bases: 7. The CDR3, as DNA: TGTGCCAGCAGCTCCCGACAGGGGATCGACATTCAGTACTTC. Translating gives CASSSRQGIDIQYF. Looking up the rest from reference TRBV7-2 and TRBJ2-4 gives the full variable domain: GAGVSQSPSNKVTEKGKDVELRCDPISGHTALYWYRQSLGQGLEFLIYFQGNSAPDKSGLPSDRFSAERTGGSVSTLTIQRTQQEDSAVYLCASSSRQGIDIQYFGAGTRLSVL.

This clonotype is large. The chain recombines TRBV7-3 with TRBJ2-1; possibly TRBD1 or TRBD2 for D (5 bases each). Per the germline V gene, CDR1 is SGHTA and CDR2 is FQGTGA. There are 15 residues in the CDR3. Trimming took 5 bases from V and 4 from J, leaving 15 bases between them. DNA of the CDR3: TGTGCCAGCAGCCGAGGGGCCTCCGGGTACAATGAGCAGTTCTTC. Residues: CASSRGASGYNEQFF.

This clonotype showed up many times. The chain uses TRBV4-1 and TRBJ1-4; 9 bases line up with TRBD1. CDR3 length equals 16 residues. In germline, CDR1 is MGHRA, CDR2 YSYEKL. V trimming: 4 bases; J trimming: 8 bases; junction bases outside the gene matches: 11. CDR3 nucleotides: TGCGCCAGCAGCCGAGCACCGGGACAGGGTCGAGAAAAACTGTTTTTT. Its protein is CASSRAPGQGREKLFF.

This clonotype was counted at least ten times. In DNA form, the CDR3 reads TGTGCCAGCAGTCGACAGCGGGGGTTCACAGATACGCAGTATTTT. It codes for CASSRQRGFTDTQYF. The chain recombines TRBV6-2 or TRBV6-3 with TRBJ2-3; 8 bases are shared with TRBD2. J gave up 2 bases and V 5 bases, and 6 bases lay outside the gene matches. CDR1 MNHEY and CDR2 SVGEGT come from the germline V gene. The CDR3 is 15 residues long.

This clonotype was observed many times. This sequence joins TRBV5-1 and TRBJ2-2; the match to TRBD1 covers 7 bases. CDR1 is SGHRS, CDR2 YFSETQ, per germline. With V trimmed by 4 bases and J by 8 bases, 8 bases remained unmatched. The CDR3 is 14 amino acids. CDR3 in amino acids: CASSPRTGAGELFF. In nucleotides, the CDR3 is TGCGCCAGCAGCCCAAGGACAGGCGCGGGGGAGCTGTTTTTT.